This T cell receptor beta chain is drawn from a study of blood T cell repertoires in COVID-19. Looking at the study overall: Donors in the United States, Italy and Spain gave samples during acute or convalescent COVID-19. PBMCs, B-cell-depleted T cells, or T cells provided the cDNA or gDNA that made up the material.

The authors' processing: Reference gene primer amplification yielded estimated nucleated cell counts. The assay was immunoSEQ multiplex PCR, and TCRdb's table has in-frame clones only and misses some. That table furnishes V, J and clone size, whereas the DNA furnished D and trimming. The data show approximately 290,000 clones, roughly 90% seen once. Sequenced sample: peripheral blood. This TCR came from a man aged 25 to 40 with acute or convalescent COVID-19.

The CDR3 is CASSSEPGLAETQYF. As DNA, the CDR3 is TGTGCCAGCAGCTCCGAACCGGGACTAGCGGAGACCCAGTACTTC. The chain carries TRBV11-1 and TRBJ2-5; TRBD2 agrees at 10 bases. The CDR3 consists of 15 residues. Per the germline V gene, CDR1 is SGHAT and CDR2 is FQDESV (reference sequence). V was clipped by 4 bases and J by 5 bases; unmatched bases: 7. Complete variable domain (other parts from reference TRBV11-1 and TRBJ2-5): EAEVAQSPRYKITEKSQAVAFWCDPISGHATLYWYRQILGQGPELLVQFQDESVVDDSQLPKDRFSAERLKGVDSTLKIQPAELGDSAMYLCASSSEPGLAETQYFGPGTRLLVL.